This entry describes one TCR beta chain. Its specificity is not known. This entry belongs to a study of T cell clonotyping in hematopoietic cell transplantation. The assay was immunoSEQ multiplex PCR, and TCRdb's table has in-frame clones only and misses some. Among fewer than 20,000 clones, about 71% were seen once, and the ten largest hold approximately 9%. Study results and caveats: Few recipient clonotypes overlapped donors; over 95% were de novo at given depth. Cells were unsorted, so CD4 and CD8 contributions were not separated. Pathologically expanded recipient clonotypes increased progressively from day 30 to day 180 as diversity fell.

The germline gives CDR1 GTSNPN, CDR2 SVGIG (reference sequence). The CDR3 extends over 15 amino acids. V gave up 0 bases and J gave up 4 bases, with 15 bases separating them. V and J are TRBV30 and TRBJ2-5; D possibly matches TRBD1 or TRBD2 (5 bases each). The receptor was isolated from a woman between 55 and 75 years old in good health. Some clones in this sample may be carry-over from other donors' samples. The sample was peripheral blood mononuclear cells. CDR3 DNA: TGTGCCTGGAGTGTAGGGACGGGCCCCCGAGAGACCCAGTACTTC. It specifies CAWSVGTGPRETQYF.